The TCR beta chain described here comes from a study of beta chain features in type 1 diabetes. Isolated RNA was reverse transcribed in full, so expressed TCRB transcripts were sequenced. Clones were read by immunoSEQ multiplex PCR, and TCRdb kept only the in-frame ones, dropping some. The sample has 200,000 to 250,000 clones; approximately 13% are singletons. General study results and limits: All four CD4+ subsets of Type 1 diabetes patients contained TCRB CDR3s that were moderately but significantly shorter. Sequencing the cDNA could make cells with high TCR expression show up more than they should.

The CDR3 runs 14 residues. Trimming pared 6 bases from V and 3 bases from J, leaving 15 bases between. CDR1 is MNHEY and CDR2 is SMNVEV in the germline V gene (reference sequence). About this clone itself: Antigen: not known.

The clonotype originates from a man aged 25-40 years with type 1 diabetes. The chain combines TRBV27 with TRBJ2-7; D perhaps matches TRBD1 (6 bases). Sequencing used naive CD4+ T cells from blood. CDR3: CASSRSGQSYEQYF. CDR3 coding DNA: TGTGCCAGCAGCCGTAGTGGACAGAGCTACGAGCAGTACTTC.